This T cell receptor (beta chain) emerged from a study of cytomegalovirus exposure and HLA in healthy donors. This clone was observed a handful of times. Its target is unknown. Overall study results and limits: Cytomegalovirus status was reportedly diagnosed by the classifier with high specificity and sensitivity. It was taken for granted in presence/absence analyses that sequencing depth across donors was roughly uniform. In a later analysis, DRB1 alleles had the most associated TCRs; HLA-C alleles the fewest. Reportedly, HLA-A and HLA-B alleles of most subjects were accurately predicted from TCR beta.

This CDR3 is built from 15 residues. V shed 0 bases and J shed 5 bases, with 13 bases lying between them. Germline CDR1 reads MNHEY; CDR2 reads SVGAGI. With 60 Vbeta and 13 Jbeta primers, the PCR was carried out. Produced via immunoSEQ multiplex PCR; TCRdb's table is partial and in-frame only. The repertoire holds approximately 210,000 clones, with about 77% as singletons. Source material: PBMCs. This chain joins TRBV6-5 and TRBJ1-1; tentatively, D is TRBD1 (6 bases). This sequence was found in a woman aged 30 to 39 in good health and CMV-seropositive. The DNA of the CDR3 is TGTGCCAGCAGTTACTCGTACTTCCAGGGGACTGAAGCTTTCTTT. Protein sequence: CASSYSYFQGTEAFF.